The text below deals with one T cell receptor (beta chain). In its sample, this clonotype was seen a few times. The clone's antigen remains unknown. No base quality information exists; no much larger clone differs at one position. CDR1 SGDLS and CDR2 YYNGEE are derived from the germline V gene. Trimming leaves V shorter by 0 bases and J shorter by 5 bases, with the junction holding 0 bases beyond the gene matches. The cysteine opens and the phenylalanine closes a CDR3 of 14 amino acids. Only CDR3 DNA remains: 42 bases, in frame from the first base. Receptor amplification or capture employed 5' RACE. Sequencing used an Illumina HiSeq 2000. A universal primer binding site was added through template switching, and the final cDNA carried a unique molecular identifier so that TCR cDNA molecules could be counted accurately. Specific primers in the conserved constant-segment region were used to synthesize first-strand cDNA for the TCR alpha and beta chains. To control for contamination, every cDNA library carried two barcodes: a SMART-Mk sample barcode plus Illumina barcodes. TruSeq adapter sequences and Illumina sample barcodes were added in two successive PCR steps. The TCR alpha and beta cDNA libraries were sequenced on the Illumina HiSeq platform using custom primers. The authors' analysis ran thus. Raw reads were processed with MiGEC to extract unique molecular identifiers, and MiXCR was used to determine CDR3 positions. For each individual, recombination models were inferred using an EM algorithm with the repgenHMM and IGoR tools. Shared clonotypes were analyzed with the tcR package in R, and sharing was normalized by the product of cloneset sizes. Out-of-frame nonproductive sequences were analyzed to study raw recombination free of thymic and clonal selection effects. The public sequencing data were trimmed at Q25 with fastp and processed into clonotypes with MiXCR by TCRdb, which kept only in-frame beta chains. Rows with a matching CDR3 protein are joined into one entry that keeps the most common DNA and genes. It is TCRdb's table, rather than the study itself, that gives the V and J calls and clone size. For this sample the table gives approximately 590,000 distinct CDR3 sequences, of which more than 9% were detected only once. Jointly, the top ten make up 2.5% to 3% of the sample.

Every donor in the study was a healthy Caucasian. The twin cohort comprised three pairs of female monozygotic twins, all aged roughly 18 to 30 years. RNA for TCR libraries was isolated from peripheral blood mononuclear cells. These data are taken from a study of identical twins (dated by TCRdb to 2016 to 2018). Background for the entire study: To test whether fetal clonotypes persist, the study used deep sequencing on TCR alpha and beta repertoires from monozygotic twins, unrelated adults of various ages, and cord blood. To rule out contamination, the twin experiments were replicated at different times with different library preparation protocols. The research as a whole found: Invariant T cells such as MAIT and iNKT could partly confound zero-insertion analyses, although diverse VJ usage argued against such confounding for most clonotypes. The excess sharing between twins in beta out-of-frame sequences was weaker because fewer shared sequences reduced the signal-to-noise ratio. Because the same donors could not be followed over many years, the conclusions depended on cross-sectional statistical analysis. Compared with coincidental sharing between unrelated individuals, out-of-frame TCR alpha sequences shared between twins had an excess of sequences with low generation probability. Fewer insertions were carried by abundant cord blood beta clonotypes, a similar but weaker trend appeared in young adult naive repertoires, and no such trend appeared in memory repertoires. Out-of-frame TCR alpha sharing in monozygotic twins was systematically underestimated by recombination models, whereas sharing between unrelated individuals was in agreement with the recombination models.

The same specimen was also included in a second study, on yellow fever vaccine responses in identical twins. The second study's paper adds: According to the authors, in identical twins the way T cells responded to vaccination appeared partly convergent and partly personalized. In the study, vaccine-responding T cell clones were precisely tracked in identical twins.

This sequence uses TRBV9 and TRBJ2-2, with 8 bases in between that match TRBD2. Sequenced: PBMCs. This TCR came from a woman between 18 and 29 years old in good health. The sequence in DNA is TGTGCCAGCAGCGTAGTAGCGGGAACCGGGGAGCTGTTTTTT. Its coded protein is CASSVVAGTGELFF.